Reported below is one T cell receptor (beta chain). This sample is drawn from a study of T cell changes during pregnancy in multiple sclerosis. Profiling relied on immunoSEQ multiplex PCR, and the TCRdb table lists in-frame clones only, not all of them. The sample records 79,000 or so clones, 85% to 95% being singletons. CDR1 is LGHNA, CDR2 YSLEER, per germline. The CDR3 has 15 amino acids. V lost 4 bases and J lost 2, with 9 bases in between. The sequence came from a female donor in good health, enrolled as a control in a pregnancy study. The chain carries TRBV4-3 and TRBJ2-6; tentatively, D is TRBD2 (5 bases). The source material was peripheral blood, sampled in the first trimester of pregnancy. CDR3 in amino acids: CASSRGITGANVLTF. CDR3 coding DNA: TGCGCCAGCAGCCGAGGGATTACTGGGGCCAACGTCCTGACTTTC.